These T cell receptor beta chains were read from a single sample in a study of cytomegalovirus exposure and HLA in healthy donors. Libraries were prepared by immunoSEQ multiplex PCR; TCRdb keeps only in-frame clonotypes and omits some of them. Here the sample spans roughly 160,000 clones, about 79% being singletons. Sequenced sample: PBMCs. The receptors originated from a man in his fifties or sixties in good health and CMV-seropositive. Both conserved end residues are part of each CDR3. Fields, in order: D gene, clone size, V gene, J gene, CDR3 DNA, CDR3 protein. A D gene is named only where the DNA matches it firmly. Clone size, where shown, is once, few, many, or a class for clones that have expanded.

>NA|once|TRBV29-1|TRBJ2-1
TGCAGCGTTGAACGGCGACAGGACAATGAGCAGTTCTTC
CSVERRQDNEQFF
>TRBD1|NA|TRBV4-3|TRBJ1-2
TGCGCCAGCAGCCAAGAAGTAGGGACAGCCTATGGCTACACCTTC
CASSQEVGTAYGYTF
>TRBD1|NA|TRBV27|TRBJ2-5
TGTGCCAGCAGTCCATATTCGGGACAGATCCAAGAGACCCAGTACTTC
CASSPYSGQIQETQYF
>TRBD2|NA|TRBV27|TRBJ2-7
TGTGCCAGCAGTTTCCCGACGACTAGCGGGGGCCACGAGCAGTACTTC
CASSFPTTSGGHEQYF
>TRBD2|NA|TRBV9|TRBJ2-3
TGTGCCAGCAGCCCCGGGACTAGCGGGGGTTTCACAGATACGCAGTATTTT
CASSPGTSGGFTDTQYF
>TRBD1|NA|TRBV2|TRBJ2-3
TGTGCCAGCAGTGGACAGGGCGTTAAAGATACGCAGTATTTT
CASSGQGVKDTQYF
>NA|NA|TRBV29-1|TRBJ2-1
TGCAGCGTTGAAGCCCAACCGGGTGAGCAGTTCTTC
CSVEAQPGEQFF
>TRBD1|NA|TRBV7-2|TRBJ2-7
TGTGCCAGCAGCCCGCCCGGGACAGGGATCTACGAGCAGTACTTC
CASSPPGTGIYEQYF
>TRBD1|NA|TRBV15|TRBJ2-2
TGTGCCACCCTCACCGGGACAGCGAACACCGGGGAGCTGTTTTTT
CATLTGTANTGELFF
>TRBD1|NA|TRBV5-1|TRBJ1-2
TGCGCCAGCAGCCAGGGAAACAGGGGGAACTATGGCTACACCTTC
CASSQGNRGNYGYTF
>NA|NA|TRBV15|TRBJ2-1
TGTGCCACCAGCAGAGTACTCGAGAAGAATGAGCAGTTCTTC
CATSRVLEKNEQFF
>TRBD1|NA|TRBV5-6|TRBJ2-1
TGTGCCAGCAGCTTGGGACAGGGATCCAATGAGCAGTTCTTC
CASSLGQGSNEQFF
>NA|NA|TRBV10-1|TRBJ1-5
TGCGCCAGCAGTGAGTCGAAGGGGGTGGGGTGTAATCAGCCCCAGCATTTT
CASSESKGVGCNQPQHF
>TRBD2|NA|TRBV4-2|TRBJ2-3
TGTGCCAGCAGCCAAGAAGCGCGGGGGGCGGCAGATACGCAGTATTTT
CASSQEARGAADTQYF
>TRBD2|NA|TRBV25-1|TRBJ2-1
TGTGCCAGCAGTGATAGCGGGGGGGCAGGTGAGCAGTTCTTC
CASSDSGGAGEQFF
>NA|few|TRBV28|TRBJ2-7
TGTGCCAGCAGGTCACTTACCGAGCAGTACTTC
CASRSLTEQYF
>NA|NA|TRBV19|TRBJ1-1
TGTGCCAGTAGTTTCTCGGGGTTCGACACTGAAGCTTTCTTT
CASSFSGFDTEAFF
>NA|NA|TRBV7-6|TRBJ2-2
TGTGCCAGCAGCTTATACAGGGACCCCGGGGAGCTGTTTTTT
CASSLYRDPGELFF
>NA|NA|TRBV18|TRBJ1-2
TGTGCCAGCTCACCAGGCCGCCAATATTACTATGGCTACACCTTC
CASSPGRQYYYGYTF
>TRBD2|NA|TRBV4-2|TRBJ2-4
TGTGCCAGCAGCCAAGAGTCGGGACTAGCGAACATTCAGTACTTC
CASSQESGLANIQYF
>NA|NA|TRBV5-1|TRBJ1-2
TGCGCCAGCAGCCTGGCGGCGGGAGGGGAGGATGGCTACACCTTC
CASSLAAGGEDGYTF
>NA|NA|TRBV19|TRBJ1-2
TGTGCCTCAGGCGGGGCGAACTATGGCTACACCTTC
CASGGANYGYTF
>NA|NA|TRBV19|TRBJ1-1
TGTGCCAGTAGTGCTTACGGGAGGGCAGGGGAAAACACTGAAGCTTTCTTT
CASSAYGRAGENTEAFF
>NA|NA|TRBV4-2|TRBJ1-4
TGTGCCAGCAGCCAAGGAGACGGGAGTGAAAAACTGTTTTTT
CASSQGDGSEKLFF
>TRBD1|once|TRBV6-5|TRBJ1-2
TGTGCCAGCAGTACAATCGGGACAGGGCAATATGGCTACACCTTC
CASSTIGTGQYGYTF
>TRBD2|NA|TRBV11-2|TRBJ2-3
TGTGCCAGCAGCCAATTTCTAGCTAGCGGGGGGCCCGATACGCAGTATTTT
CASSQFLASGGPDTQYF
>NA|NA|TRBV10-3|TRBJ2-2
TGTGCCATCAGTGAGGGCTACACCGGGGAGCTGTTTTTT
CAISEGYTGELFF
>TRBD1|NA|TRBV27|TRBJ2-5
TGTGCCAGCAGACCGGGACAGGGCATCCAAACTACCCAAGAGACCCAGTACTTC
CASRPGQGIQTTQETQYF
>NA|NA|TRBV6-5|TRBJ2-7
TGTGCCAGCAGAACACAGGGTTACGAGCAGTACTTC
CASRTQGYEQYF
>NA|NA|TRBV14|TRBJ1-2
TGTGCCAGCAGCCAAGACAGGGGTTTCTATGGCTACACCTTC
CASSQDRGFYGYTF
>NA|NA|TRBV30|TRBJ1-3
TGTGCCTGGAGTGTGGCAGGGACTCTTGGAGGAAACACCATATATTTT
CAWSVAGTLGGNTIYF
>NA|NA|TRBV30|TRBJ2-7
TGTGCCTGGGGGCCCCCAGGACGGAGGTACGAGCAGTACTTC
CAWGPPGRRYEQYF
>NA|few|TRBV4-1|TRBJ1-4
TGCGCCAGCAGCCAAGATTGGGTTGCGAGGGTCTATGAAAAACTGTTTTTT
CASSQDWVARVYEKLFF
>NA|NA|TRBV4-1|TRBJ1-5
TGCGCCAGCAGCCAATTCATCAGGTCTGATCAGCCCCAGCATTTT
CASSQFIRSDQPQHF
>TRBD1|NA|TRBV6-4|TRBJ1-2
TGTGCCAGCAGTGAGACAGGGCATGGCTACACCTTC
CASSETGHGYTF
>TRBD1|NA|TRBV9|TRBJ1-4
TGTGCCAGCAGCGTTGGACAGGCCTCTAATGAAAAACTGTTTTTT
CASSVGQASNEKLFF
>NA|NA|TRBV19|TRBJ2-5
TGTGCCAGTAGTATAGCCTACAGGGATGGAGAGACCCAGTACTTC
CASSIAYRDGETQYF
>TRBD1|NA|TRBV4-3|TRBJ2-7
TGCGCCAGCAGCCAAGGCTCCAGGGGGTTTTACGAGCAGTACTTC
CASSQGSRGFYEQYF
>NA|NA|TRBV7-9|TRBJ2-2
TGTGCCAGCAGCTCGGTTCGAGGGGAGCTGTTTTTT
CASSSVRGELFF
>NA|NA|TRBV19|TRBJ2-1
TGTGCCAGTAGTCCCGACAGCGTATACAATGAGCAGTTCTTC
CASSPDSVYNEQFF
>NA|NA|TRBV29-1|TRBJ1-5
TGCAGCGTTGGGATCGGGACACACAATCAGCCCCAGCATTTT
CSVGIGTHNQPQHF
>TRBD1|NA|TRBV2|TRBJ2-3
TGTGCCAGCAGCGGACAGGGCGCAGATACGCAGTATTTT
CASSGQGADTQYF
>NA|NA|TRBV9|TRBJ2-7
TGTGCCAGCAGCGTAGGTCCTTCTTCCTACGAGCAGTACTTC
CASSVGPSSYEQYF
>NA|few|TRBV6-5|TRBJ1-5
TGTGCCAGCAGTTCCAGGATGTATCAGCCCCAGCATTTT
CASSSRMYQPQHF
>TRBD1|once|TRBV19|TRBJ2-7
TGTGCCAGTACCCCATCAGGGACAGAGTTCTACGAGCAGTACTTC
CASTPSGTEFYEQYF
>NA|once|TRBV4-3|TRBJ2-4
TGCGCCAGCAGCCAAGATACGGAACAGTACATTCAGTACTTC
CASSQDTEQYIQYF
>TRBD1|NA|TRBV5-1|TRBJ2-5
TGCGCCAGCAGCTTGGGCACAGGGGGTGTCGGAGAGACCCAGTACTTC
CASSLGTGGVGETQYF
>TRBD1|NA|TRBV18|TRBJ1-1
TGTGCCAGCTCACCCCAAAGGACAGGGGGCGAAGCTTTCTTT
CASSPQRTGGEAFF
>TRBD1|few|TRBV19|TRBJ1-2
TGTGCCAGTAGTGGGACAGGGTCCCTAGGGTTTGGCTACACCTTC
CASSGTGSLGFGYTF
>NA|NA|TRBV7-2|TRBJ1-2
TGTGCCAGCAGCTTGGGACTTAGAATGGATGGCTACACCTTC
CASSLGLRMDGYTF
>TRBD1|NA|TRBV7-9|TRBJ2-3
TGTGCCAGCAGCAGGACAGGGGTTACAGATACGCAGTATTTT
CASSRTGVTDTQYF
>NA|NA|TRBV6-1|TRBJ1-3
TGTGCCAGCAGTGGCAGACAGGCTGTGGGAAACACCATATATTTT
CASSGRQAVGNTIYF
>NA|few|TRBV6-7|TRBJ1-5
TGTGCCAGCAGTCCACAGATCCCATATAAGAGCAATCAGCCCCAGCATTTT
CASSPQIPYKSNQPQHF
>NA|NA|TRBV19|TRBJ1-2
TGTGCCAGTAGTATCCAGGTGGAAAGTGGCTACACCTTC
CASSIQVESGYTF